One and the same sample provided the 5 T cell receptor beta chains below, sequenced in a study of blood T cell repertoires in COVID-19. This table comes from immunoSEQ multiplex PCR, and its TCRdb copy is limited to in-frame clones, with some not included. The sample has tens of thousands of clones, under 90% seen once. The specimen was peripheral blood. These receptors were obtained from a woman over 75 with COVID-19, enrolled during active disease.

The rearrangement uses TRBV5-1 and TRBJ2-3; TRBD2 matches at 11 bases. Germline assignment: CDR1 SGHRS and CDR2 YFSETQ. The CDR3 sequence is 15 residues long. The V gene end was trimmed by 0 bases and the J gene end by 9 bases; junction bases not matched to a gene: 6. CDR3 sequence (DNA): TGCGCCAGCAGCTTGGATGGGACTAGCGGAGGGACGCAGTATTTT. Protein sequence: CASSLDGTSGGTQYF.

This chain links TRBV28 with TRBJ1-4; D call uncertain. CDR3 length equals 12 residues. Germline values: CDR1 MDHEN, CDR2 SYDVKM. The CDR3 sequence: CAVGEGIEKLFF. CDR3 sequence (DNA): TGTGCGGTCGGGGAGGGAATTGAAAAACTGTTTTTT.

This chain uses TRBV28 with TRBJ2-5, with 7 bases matching TRBD1. The length of the CDR3 is 14 residues. V was clipped by 6 bases and J by 1 base; unmatched bases: 5. Germline CDR1 and CDR2: MDHEN and SYDVKM. The CDR3 reads CASSPGGSQETQYF. The CDR3 bases are TGTGCCAGCAGCCCAGGGGGAAGCCAAGAGACCCAGTACTTC.

The chain combines TRBV7-9 with TRBJ1-6; a weak D match, TRBD1 (5 bases). This CDR3 has 12 residues. Trimming stripped 6 bases from V and 8 bases from J, with 8 bases between. Germline assignment: CDR1 SEHNR and CDR2 FQNEAQ (reference sequence). CDR3 DNA: TGTGCCAGCAGTCCGGGGGATTCACCCCTCCACTTT. As protein: CASSPGDSPLHF.

The chain employs TRBV30 and TRBJ2-2, with D unclear. V lost 1 base and J lost 1, with 7 bases in between. Looked up from germline, CDR1 is GTSNPN and CDR2 is SVGIG (reference sequence). This CDR3 has 14 amino acids. CDR3 residues: CAWSDNWNTGELFF. The CDR3 DNA reads as TGTGCCTGGAGTGATAACTGGAACACCGGGGAGCTGTTTTTT.